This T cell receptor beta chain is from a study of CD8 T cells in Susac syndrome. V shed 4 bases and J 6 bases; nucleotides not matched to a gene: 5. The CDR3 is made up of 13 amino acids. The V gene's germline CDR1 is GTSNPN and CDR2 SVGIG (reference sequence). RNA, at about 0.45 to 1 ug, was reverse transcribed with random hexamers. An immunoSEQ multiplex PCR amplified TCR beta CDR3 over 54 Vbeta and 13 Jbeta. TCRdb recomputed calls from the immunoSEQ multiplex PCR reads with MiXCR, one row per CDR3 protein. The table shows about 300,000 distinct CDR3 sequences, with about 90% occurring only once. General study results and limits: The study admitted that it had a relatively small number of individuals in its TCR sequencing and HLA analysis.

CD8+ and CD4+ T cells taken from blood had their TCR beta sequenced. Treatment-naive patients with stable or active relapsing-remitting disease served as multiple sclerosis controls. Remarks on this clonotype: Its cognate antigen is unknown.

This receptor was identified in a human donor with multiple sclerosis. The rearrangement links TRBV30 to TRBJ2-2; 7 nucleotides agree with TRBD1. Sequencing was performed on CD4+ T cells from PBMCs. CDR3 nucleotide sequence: TGTGCCTGGAACACTCAGGGGGCCGGGGAGCTGTTTTTT. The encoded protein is CAWNTQGAGELFF.